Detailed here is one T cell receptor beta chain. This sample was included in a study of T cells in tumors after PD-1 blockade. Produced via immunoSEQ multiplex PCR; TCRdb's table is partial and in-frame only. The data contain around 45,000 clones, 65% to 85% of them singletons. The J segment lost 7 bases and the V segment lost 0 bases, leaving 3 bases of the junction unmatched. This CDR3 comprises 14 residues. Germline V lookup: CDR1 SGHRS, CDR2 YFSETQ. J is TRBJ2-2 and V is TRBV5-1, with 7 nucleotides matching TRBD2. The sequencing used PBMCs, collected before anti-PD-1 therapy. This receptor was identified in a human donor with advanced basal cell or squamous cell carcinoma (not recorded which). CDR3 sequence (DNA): TGCGCCAGCAGCTTGGATCTAGCGGACGGGGAGCTGTTTTTT. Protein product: CASSLDLADGELFF.